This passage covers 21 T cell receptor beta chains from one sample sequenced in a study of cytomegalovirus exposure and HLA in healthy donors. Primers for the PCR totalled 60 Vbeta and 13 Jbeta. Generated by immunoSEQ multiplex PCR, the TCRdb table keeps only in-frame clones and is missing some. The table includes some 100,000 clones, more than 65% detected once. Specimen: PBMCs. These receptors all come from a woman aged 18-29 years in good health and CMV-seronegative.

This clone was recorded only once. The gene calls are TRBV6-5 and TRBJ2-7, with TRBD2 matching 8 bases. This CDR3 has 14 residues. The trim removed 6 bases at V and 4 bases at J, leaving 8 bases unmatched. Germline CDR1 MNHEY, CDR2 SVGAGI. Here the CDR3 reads CASSRAGVGYEQYF. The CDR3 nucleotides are TGTGCCAGCAGCAGAGCGGGGGTTGGTTACGAGCAGTACTTC.

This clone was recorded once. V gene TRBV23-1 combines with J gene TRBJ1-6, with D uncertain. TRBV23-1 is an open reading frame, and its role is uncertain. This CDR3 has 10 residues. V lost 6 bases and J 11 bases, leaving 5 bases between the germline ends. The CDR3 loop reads CASSQTPLHF. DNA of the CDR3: TGCGCCAGCAGCCAGACACCCCTCCACTTT.

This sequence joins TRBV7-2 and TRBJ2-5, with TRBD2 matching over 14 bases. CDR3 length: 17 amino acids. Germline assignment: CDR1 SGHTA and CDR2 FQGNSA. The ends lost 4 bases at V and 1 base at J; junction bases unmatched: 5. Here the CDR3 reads CASSSRLAGGIQETQYF. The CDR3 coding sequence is TGTGCCAGCAGCTCCAGACTAGCGGGGGGGATCCAAGAGACCCAGTACTTC.

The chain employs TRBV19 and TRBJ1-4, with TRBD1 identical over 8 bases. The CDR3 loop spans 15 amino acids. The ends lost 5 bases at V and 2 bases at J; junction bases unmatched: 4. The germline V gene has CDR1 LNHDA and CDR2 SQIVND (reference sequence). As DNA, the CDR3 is TGTGCCAGTAGTCTGACAGGGGCGACTAATGAAAAACTGTTTTTT. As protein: CASSLTGATNEKLFF.

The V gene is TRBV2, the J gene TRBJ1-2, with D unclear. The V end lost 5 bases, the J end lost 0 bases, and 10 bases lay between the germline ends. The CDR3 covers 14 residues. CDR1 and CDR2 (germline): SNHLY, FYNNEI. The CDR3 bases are TGTGCCAGCAGTCTAGCATTCCCTAACTATGGCTACACCTTC. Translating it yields CASSLAFPNYGYTF.

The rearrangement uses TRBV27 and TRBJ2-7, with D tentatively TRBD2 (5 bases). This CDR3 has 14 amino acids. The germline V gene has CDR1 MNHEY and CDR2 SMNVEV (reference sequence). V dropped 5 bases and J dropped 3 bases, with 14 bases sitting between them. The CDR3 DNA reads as TGTGCCAGCAGTGTTTCAGCCGGGGTCTACGAGCAGTACTTC. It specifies CASSVSAGVYEQYF.

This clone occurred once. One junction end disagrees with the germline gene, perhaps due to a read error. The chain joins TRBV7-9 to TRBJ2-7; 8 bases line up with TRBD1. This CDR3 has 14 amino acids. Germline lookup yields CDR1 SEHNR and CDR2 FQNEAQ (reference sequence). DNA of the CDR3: TGTTCCAGCAGCTTAGCGAGGGACAGGTACGAGCAGTACTTC. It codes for CSSSLARDRYEQYF.

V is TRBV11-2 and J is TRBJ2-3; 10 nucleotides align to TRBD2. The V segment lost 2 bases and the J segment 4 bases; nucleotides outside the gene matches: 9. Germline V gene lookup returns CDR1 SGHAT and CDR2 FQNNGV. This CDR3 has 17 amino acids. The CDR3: CASSLLSGGAGADTQYF. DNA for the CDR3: TGTGCCAGCAGCTTATTAAGCGGGGGGGCCGGGGCAGATACGCAGTATTTT.

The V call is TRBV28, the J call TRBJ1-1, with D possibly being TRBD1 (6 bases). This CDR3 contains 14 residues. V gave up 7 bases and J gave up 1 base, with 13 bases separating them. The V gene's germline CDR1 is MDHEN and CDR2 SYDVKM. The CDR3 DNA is TGTGCCAGCACAACCACGACAGGGAACACTGAAGCTTTCTTT. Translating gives CASTTTTGNTEAFF.

In nucleotides, the CDR3 is TGTGCCAGCAGTTTGGGGACTAGCGGGGGGGCAGGATCCTACGAGCAGTACTTC. Its protein is CASSLGTSGGAGSYEQYF. This chain uses TRBV28 with TRBJ2-7; 16 bases line up with TRBD2. The CDR3 runs 18 residues. V trimming: 3 bases; J trimming: 1 base; junction bases outside the gene matches: 6. The germline V gene encodes CDR1 MDHEN and CDR2 SYDVKM.

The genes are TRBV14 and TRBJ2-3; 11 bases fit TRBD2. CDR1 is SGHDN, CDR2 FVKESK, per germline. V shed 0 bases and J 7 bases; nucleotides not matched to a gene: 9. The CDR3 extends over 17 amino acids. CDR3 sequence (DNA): TGTGCCAGCAGCCAAGATTTGCCTAGCGGGAGGAGTTATACGCAGTATTTT. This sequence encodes CASSQDLPSGRSYTQYF.

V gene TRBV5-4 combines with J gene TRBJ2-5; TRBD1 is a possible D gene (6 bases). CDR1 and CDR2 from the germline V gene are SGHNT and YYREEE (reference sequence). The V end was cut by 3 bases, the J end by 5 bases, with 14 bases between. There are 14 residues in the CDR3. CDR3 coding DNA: TGTGCCAGCAGCTCGGCACGGGACAAGGAGACCCAGTACTTC. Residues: CASSSARDKETQYF.

The DNA of the CDR3 is TGTGCCAGCAGCGTAGGCGACAGACTTAATCAGCCCCAGCATTTT. Encoded protein: CASSVGDRLNQPQHF. The genes are TRBV9 and TRBJ1-5, with D perhaps matching TRBD1 (5 bases). Trimming removed 0 bases at V and 4 bases at J, with 11 bases between. This CDR3 has 15 residues. Germline V gives CDR1 SGDLS, CDR2 YYNGEE.

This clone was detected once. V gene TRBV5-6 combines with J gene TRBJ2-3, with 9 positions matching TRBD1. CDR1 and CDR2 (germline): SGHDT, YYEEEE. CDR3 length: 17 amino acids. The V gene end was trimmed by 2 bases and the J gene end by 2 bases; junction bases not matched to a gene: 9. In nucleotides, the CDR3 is TGTGCCAGCAGCTTTCGACAGGGGGGGCTGGCCACAGATACGCAGTATTTT. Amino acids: CASSFRQGGLATDTQYF.

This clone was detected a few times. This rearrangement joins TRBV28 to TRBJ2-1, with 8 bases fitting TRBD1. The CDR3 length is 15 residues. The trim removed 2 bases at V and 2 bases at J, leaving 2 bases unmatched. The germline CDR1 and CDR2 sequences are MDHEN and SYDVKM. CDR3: CASSLRQGTYNEQFF. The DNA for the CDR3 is TGTGCCAGCAGTTTACGACAGGGGACCTACAATGAGCAGTTCTTC.

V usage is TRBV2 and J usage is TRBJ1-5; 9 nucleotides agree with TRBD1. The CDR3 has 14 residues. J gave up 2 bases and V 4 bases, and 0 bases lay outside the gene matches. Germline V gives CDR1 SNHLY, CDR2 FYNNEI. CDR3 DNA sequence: TGTGCCAGCAGTGGGACAGGGGGCAATCAGCCCCAGCATTTT. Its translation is CASSGTGGNQPQHF. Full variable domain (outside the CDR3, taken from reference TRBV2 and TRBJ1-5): EPEVTQTPSHQVTQMGQEVILRCVPISNHLYFYWYRQILGQKVEFLVSFYNNEISEKSEIFDDQFSVERPDGSNFTLKIRSTKLEDSAMYFCASSGTGGNQPQHFGDGTRLSIL.

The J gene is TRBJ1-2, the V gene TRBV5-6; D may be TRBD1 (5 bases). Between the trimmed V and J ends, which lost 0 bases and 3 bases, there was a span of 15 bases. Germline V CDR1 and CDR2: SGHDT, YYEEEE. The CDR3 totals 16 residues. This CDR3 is CASSLGAGSLDYGYTF. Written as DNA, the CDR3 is TGTGCCAGCAGCTTGGGGGCAGGGTCCCTCGACTATGGCTACACCTTC. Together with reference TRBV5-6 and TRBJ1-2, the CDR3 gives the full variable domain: DAGVTQSPTHLIKTRGQQVTLRCSPKSGHDTVSWYQQALGQGPQFIFQYYEEEERQRGNFPDRFSGHQFPNYSSELNVNALLLGDSALYLCASSLGAGSLDYGYTFGSGTRLTVV.

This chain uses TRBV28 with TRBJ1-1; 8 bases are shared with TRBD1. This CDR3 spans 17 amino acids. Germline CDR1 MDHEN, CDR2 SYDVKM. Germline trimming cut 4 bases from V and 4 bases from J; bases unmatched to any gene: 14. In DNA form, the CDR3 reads TGTGCCAGCAGTTCCCTCCGGGACAGGCTACGGGGCACTGAAGCTTTCTTT. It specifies CASSSLRDRLRGTEAFF. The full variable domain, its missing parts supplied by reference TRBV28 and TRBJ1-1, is DVKVTQSSRYLVKRTGEKVFLECVQDMDHENMFWYRQDPGLGLRLIYFSYDVKMKEKGDIPEGYSVSREKKERFSLILESASTNQTSMYLCASSSLRDRLRGTEAFFGQGTRLTVV.

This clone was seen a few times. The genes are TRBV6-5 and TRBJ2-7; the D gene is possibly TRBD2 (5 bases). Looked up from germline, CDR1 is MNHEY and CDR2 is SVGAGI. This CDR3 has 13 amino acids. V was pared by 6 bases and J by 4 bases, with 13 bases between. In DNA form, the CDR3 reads TGTGCCAGCAGGGTCTCGGGGTCATACGAGCAGTACTTC. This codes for CASRVSGSYEQYF.

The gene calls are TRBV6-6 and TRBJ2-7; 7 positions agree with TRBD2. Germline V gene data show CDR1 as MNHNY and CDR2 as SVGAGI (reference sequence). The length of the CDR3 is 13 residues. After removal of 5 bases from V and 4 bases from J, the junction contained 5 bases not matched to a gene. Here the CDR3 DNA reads TGTGCCAGCAGTGACGGGCGGGAGTACGAGCAGTACTTC. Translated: CASSDGREYEQYF.

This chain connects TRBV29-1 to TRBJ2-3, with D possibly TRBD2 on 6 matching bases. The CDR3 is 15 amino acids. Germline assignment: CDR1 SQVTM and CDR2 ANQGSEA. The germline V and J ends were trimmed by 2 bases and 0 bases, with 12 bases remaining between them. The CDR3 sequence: CSVERDSSSTDTQYF. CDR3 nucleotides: TGCAGCGTTGAAAGGGACTCTTCTAGCACAGATACGCAGTATTTT.